This T cell receptor (beta chain) was recorded in a study of blood T cell repertoires in COVID-19. The data were produced by immunoSEQ multiplex PCR, yet TCRdb's version contains in-frame clones alone and is incomplete. The data show 250,000 or so clones, about 87% seen once. Trimming shortened V by 1 base and J by 7 bases, and 8 bases separated the two germline ends. Germline V gene lookup returns CDR1 KGHSH and CDR2 LQKENI. There are 14 residues in the CDR3. This chain links TRBV18 with TRBJ1-6; D not resolved. This clonotype was obtained from a young woman with acute COVID-19. Source material: PBMCs or T cells enriched from blood (not recorded which). The DNA for the CDR3 is TGTGCCAGCTCACCACGTGAGGGAAATTCACCCCTCCACTTT. It is translated as CASSPREGNSPLHF.